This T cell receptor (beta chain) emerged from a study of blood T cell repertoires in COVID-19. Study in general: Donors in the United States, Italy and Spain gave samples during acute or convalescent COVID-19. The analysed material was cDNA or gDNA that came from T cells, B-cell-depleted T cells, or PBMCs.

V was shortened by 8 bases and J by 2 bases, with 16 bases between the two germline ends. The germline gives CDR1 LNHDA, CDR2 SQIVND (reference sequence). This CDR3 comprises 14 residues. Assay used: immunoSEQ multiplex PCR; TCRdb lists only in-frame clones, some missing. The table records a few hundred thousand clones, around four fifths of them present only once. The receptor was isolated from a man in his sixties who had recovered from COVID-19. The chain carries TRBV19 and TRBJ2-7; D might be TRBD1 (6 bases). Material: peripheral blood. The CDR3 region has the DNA TGTGCCAGTGGGGGCAGCAGTAGGACCTACGAGCAGTACTTC. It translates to CASGGSSRTYEQYF.